The 14 T cell receptor beta chains below all came from one sample that was sequenced in a study of T cell responses to AZD1222 COVID-19 vaccine. TCRdb's copy holds only in-frame clones and misses some; the assay was immunoSEQ multiplex PCR. The sample lists about 130,000 clones, approximately 92% occurring once. Sequencing was performed on peripheral blood, taken 28 days after the second AZD1222 dose. The receptors were gathered from an adult who received the AZD1222 COVID-19 vaccine.

The chain joins TRBV2 to TRBJ1-5; perhaps TRBD1 as D (5 bases). Per the germline V gene, CDR1 is SNHLY and CDR2 is FYNNEI. This CDR3 comprises 15 residues. V was trimmed by 11 bases and J by 5 bases, leaving 22 bases between them. In DNA, the CDR3 is TGTGCCGTCCGGGGTACAGGTGGCCCGCATCAGCCCCAGCATTTT. This translates into CAVRGTGGPHQPQHF.

For this clone: The DNA is omitted, as the CDR3 cannot be located on it reliably, and the CDR3 follows TCRdb's listing. The CDR3 sequence is CASSKSVGTGAQETQYF. The rearrangement joins TRBV21-1 to TRBJ2-5; the table's D call, TRBD1, was not checked against the DNA. TRBV21-1 is assigned pseudogene status. The CDR3 is 17 residues long, counting both termini.

The chain combines TRBV7-6 with TRBJ2-5, with D perhaps being TRBD1 or TRBD2 (7 bases each). CDR1 is SGHVS, CDR2 FNYEAQ, per germline. Trimming removed 5 bases at V and 5 bases at J, with 15 bases between. The CDR3 is 14 residues long. CDR3 sequence: CASSRQGGAETQYF. The CDR3, as DNA: TGTGCCAGCAGCAGACAGGGAGGGGCGGAGACCCAGTACTTC.

The chain employs TRBV21-1 and TRBJ2-6; the table gives TRBD1 as D, unverified against the DNA. TRBV21-1 is annotated as a pseudogene. CDR3 length: 19 amino acids. CDR3 loop: CASSPWDRALLSGANVLTF. Written as DNA, the CDR3 is TGTGCCAGCAGCCCCTGGGACAGGGCCCTCCTGTCTGGGGCCAACGTCCTGACTTTC.

CDR3 protein: CASSFDSVNTIYF. The CDR3 region has the DNA TGTGCCAGCAGCTTTGACAGTGTAAACACCATATATTTT. The J gene is TRBJ1-3, the V gene TRBV5-5; D possibly corresponds to TRBD1 (5 bases). V dropped 2 bases and J dropped 6 bases, with 9 bases sitting between them. CDR3 length: 13 amino acids. Germline V gene data show CDR1 as SGHKS and CDR2 as YYEKEE (reference sequence).

This chain joins TRBV7-2 and TRBJ2-5; TRBD2 is a possible D gene (7 bases). Germline-derived CDR1 and CDR2 are SGHTA and FQGNSA. Trimming removed 5 bases from V and 5 bases from J, with 18 bases in between. The CDR3 has 15 amino acids. Here the CDR3 DNA reads TGTGCCAGCAGCCTCGAAGGGGGGGCGCTCGAGACCCAGTACTTC. Translated, it gives CASSLEGGALETQYF.

This chain uses TRBV29-1 with TRBJ2-7; TRBD1 matches 7 bases. There are 10 residues in the CDR3. With 4 bases clipped from V and 12 bases from J, the junction kept 6 bases outside the gene matches. Germline CDR1 and CDR2: SQVTM and ANQGSEA. The CDR3 loop reads CSVGEGQVYF. In DNA, the CDR3 is TGCAGCGTTGGGGAAGGACAGGTGTACTTC.

This rearrangement joins TRBV6-5 to TRBJ2-1; TRBD2 agrees at 7 bases. The CDR3 spans 15 residues. Unmatched junction bases numbered 10, after V lost 6 bases and J lost 5 bases. Germline CDR1 and CDR2: MNHEY and SVGAGI. The CDR3 region is CASRTPLTSHNEQFF. The CDR3 coding sequence is TGTGCCAGCAGGACCCCACTGACTAGCCACAATGAGCAGTTCTTC.

This clone was counted once. The chain carries TRBV6-6 and TRBJ1-1, with 9 positions matching TRBD1. Trimming took 6 bases from V and 5 from J; bases not matched to a gene: 10. This CDR3 region has 15 residues. Germline CDR1 is MNHNY and CDR2 is SVGAGI (reference sequence). The CDR3 nucleotides are TGTGCCAGCAGCTCAGCTGACAGGGGGACGACTGAAGCTTTCTTT. Its protein product is CASSSADRGTTEAFF.

The V call is TRBV18, the J call TRBJ1-3; no reliable D call. Trimming cost V 3 bases and J 4 bases, with 16 bases left between them. Germline loops: CDR1 KGHSH, CDR2 LQKENI. This CDR3 region has 16 residues. The chain's CDR3 is CASSPYRGGGGNTIYF. The DNA of the CDR3 is TGTGCCAGCTCACCTTACAGAGGAGGCGGAGGAAACACCATATATTTT.

V usage is TRBV27 and J usage is TRBJ2-7, with D perhaps TRBD2 (7 bases). This CDR3 is 13 amino acids long. The V and J ends lost 7 bases and 3 bases respectively, with 13 bases between them. CDR1 and CDR2 (germline): MNHEY, SMNVEV (reference sequence). The CDR3, as DNA: TGTGCCAGCAAGGGGGGGGGCAGCTACGAGCAGTACTTC. Translated, it gives CASKGGGSYEQYF.

The chain recombines TRBV4-1 with TRBJ1-4; 7 bases are shared with TRBD1. This CDR3 region has 16 residues. CDR1 MGHRA and CDR2 YSYEKL come from the germline V gene. V was clipped by 4 bases and J by 4 bases; unmatched bases: 9. For the CDR3, the DNA is TGCGCCAGCAGCCGCCCAGAGGGGGCGCGTAATGAAAAACTGTTTTTT. The encoded protein is CASSRPEGARNEKLFF.

The CDR3 here is CASSQGQGFGRELFF. Here the CDR3 DNA reads TGTGCCAGCAGCCAGGGACAGGGATTTGGTCGGGAACTGTTTTTT. The J gene is TRBJ1-4, the V gene TRBV7-2; 9 nucleotides agree with TRBD1. The germline CDR1 and CDR2 sequences are SGHTA and FQGNSA. This CDR3 has 15 residues. The V segment lost 5 bases and the J segment 12 bases; nucleotides outside the gene matches: 13.

The V and J genes are TRBV7-9 and TRBJ2-3; a weak D match, TRBD1 (6 bases). Trimming left V 4 bases short and J 0 bases short, with 11 bases between. The CDR3 is 15 residues long. Germline CDR1 SEHNR, CDR2 FQNEAQ (reference sequence). CDR3 nucleotides: TGTGCCAGCAGCTGGACAGAGGGAAGCACAGATACGCAGTATTTT. It translates to CASSWTEGSTDTQYF.